The entry that follows covers one T cell receptor beta chain sequence. Its antigen is unidentified. Generated by immunoSEQ multiplex PCR, the TCRdb table keeps only in-frame clones and is missing some. There are around 2,000,000 clones in the sample; about 95% occur only once, and about 0.13% lies in the top ten. The germline gives CDR1 SGHRS, CDR2 YFSETQ. Trimming cost V 0 bases and J 2 bases; bases outside gene matches: 5. The CDR3 spans 16 residues. This entry comes from a study of shared clonotypes between healthy human individuals. Study details: Plates per donor: three CD4 naive, three CD4 memory, two CD8 naive, one CD8 memory. General study results and limits: The study found lower generation probabilities in non-shared clonotypes than in those shared by all four donors. What rarefaction showed was incomplete sorted-subset sequencing despite large depth.

The receptor comes from a man aged 18 to 35 in good health. V gene TRBV5-1 combines with J gene TRBJ2-3; 8 positions agree with TRBD2. Sequenced sample: naive CD4+ T cells sorted from blood. Specified subset: CD45RA+ positively selected. The DNA of the CDR3 is TGCGCCAGCAGCTTGGAGGCGGGAGGCTACACAGATACGCAGTATTTT. As protein: CASSLEAGGYTDTQYF.